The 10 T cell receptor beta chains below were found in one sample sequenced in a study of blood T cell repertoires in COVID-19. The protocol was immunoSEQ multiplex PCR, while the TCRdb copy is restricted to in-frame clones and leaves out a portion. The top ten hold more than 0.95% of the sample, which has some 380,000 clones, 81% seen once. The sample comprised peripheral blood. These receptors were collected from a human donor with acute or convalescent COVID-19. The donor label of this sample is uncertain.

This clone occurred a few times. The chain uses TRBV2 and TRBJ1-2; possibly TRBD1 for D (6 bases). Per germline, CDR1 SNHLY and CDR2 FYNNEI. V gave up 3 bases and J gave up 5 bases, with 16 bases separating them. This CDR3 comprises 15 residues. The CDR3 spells CASSDNTRGSYGYTF. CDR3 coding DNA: TGTGCCAGCAGTGATAACACCAGGGGTTCTTATGGCTACACCTTC.

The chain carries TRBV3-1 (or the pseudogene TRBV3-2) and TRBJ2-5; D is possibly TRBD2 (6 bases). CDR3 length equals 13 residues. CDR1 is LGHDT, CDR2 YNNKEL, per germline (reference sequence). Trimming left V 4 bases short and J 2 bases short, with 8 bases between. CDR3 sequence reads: CASSRDLQETQYF. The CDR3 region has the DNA TGTGCCAGCAGCCGGGACTTACAAGAGACCCAGTACTTC.

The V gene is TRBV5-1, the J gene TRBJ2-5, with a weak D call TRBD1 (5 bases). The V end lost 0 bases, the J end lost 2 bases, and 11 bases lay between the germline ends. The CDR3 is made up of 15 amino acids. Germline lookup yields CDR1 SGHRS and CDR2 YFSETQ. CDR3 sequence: CASSLGQTLQETQYF. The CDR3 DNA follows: TGCGCCAGCAGCTTGGGACAGACACTACAAGAGACCCAGTACTTC.

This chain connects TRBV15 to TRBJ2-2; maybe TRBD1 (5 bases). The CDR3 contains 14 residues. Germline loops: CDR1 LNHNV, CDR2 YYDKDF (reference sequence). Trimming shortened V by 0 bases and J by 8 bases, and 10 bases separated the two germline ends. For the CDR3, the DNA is TGTGCCACCAGCAGAGATTGGGGCCGGGGGGAGCTGTTTTTT. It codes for CATSRDWGRGELFF.

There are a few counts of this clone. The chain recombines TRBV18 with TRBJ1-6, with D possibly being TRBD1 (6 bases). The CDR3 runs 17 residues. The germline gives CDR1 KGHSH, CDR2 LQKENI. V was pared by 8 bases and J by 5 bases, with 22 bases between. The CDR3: CASQGPQGIRHNSPLHF. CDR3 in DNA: TGTGCCAGCCAAGGGCCCCAGGGGATTAGGCATAATTCACCCCTCCACTTT. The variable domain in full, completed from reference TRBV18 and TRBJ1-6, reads NAGVMQNPRHLVRRRGQEARLRCSPMKGHSHVYWYRQLPEEGLKFMVYLQKENIIDESGMPKERFSAEFPKEGPSILRIQQVVRGDSAAYFCASQGPQGIRHNSPLHFGNGTRLTVT.

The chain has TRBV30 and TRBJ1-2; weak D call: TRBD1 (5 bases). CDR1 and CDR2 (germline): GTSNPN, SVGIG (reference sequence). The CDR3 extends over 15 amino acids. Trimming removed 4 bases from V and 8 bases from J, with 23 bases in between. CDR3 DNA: TGTGCCTGGAAGGCCGGCAGGGCCTCCGTTTGGGGCTACACCTTC. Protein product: CAWKAGRASVWGYTF.

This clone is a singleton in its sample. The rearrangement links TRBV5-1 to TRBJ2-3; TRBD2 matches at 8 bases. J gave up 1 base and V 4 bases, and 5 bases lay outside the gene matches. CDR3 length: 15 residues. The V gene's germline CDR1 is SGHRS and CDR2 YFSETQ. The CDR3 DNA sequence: TGCGCCAGCAGCGACGGACTAGCTGGCACAGATACGCAGTATTTT. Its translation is CASSDGLAGTDTQYF.

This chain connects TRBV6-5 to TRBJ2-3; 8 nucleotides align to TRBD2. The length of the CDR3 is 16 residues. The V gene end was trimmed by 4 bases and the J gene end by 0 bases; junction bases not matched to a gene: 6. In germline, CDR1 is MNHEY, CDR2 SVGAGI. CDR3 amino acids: CASSSGTSGSTDTQYF. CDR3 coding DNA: TGTGCCAGCAGTTCCGGGACTAGTGGGAGCACAGATACGCAGTATTTT.

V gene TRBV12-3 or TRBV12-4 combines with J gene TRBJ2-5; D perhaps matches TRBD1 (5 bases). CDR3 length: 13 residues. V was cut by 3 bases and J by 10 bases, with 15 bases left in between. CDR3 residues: CASSLDPSRVQYF. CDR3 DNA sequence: TGTGCCAGCAGTTTGGACCCCTCCAGGGTCCAGTACTTC.

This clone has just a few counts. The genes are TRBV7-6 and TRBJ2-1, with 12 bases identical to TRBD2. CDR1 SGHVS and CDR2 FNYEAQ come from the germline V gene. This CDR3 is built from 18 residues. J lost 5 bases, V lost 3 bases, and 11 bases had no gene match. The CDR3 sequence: CASSFPRTSGGRDNEQFF. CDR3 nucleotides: TGTGCCAGCAGCTTTCCCCGCACTAGCGGGGGGCGGGACAATGAGCAGTTCTTC. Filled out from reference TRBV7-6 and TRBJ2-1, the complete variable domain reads GAGVSQSPRYKVTKRGQDVALRCDPISGHVSLYWYRQALGQGPEFLTYFNYEAQQDKSGLPNDRFSAERPEGSISTLTIQRTEQRDSAMYRCASSFPRTSGGRDNEQFFGPGTRLTVL.